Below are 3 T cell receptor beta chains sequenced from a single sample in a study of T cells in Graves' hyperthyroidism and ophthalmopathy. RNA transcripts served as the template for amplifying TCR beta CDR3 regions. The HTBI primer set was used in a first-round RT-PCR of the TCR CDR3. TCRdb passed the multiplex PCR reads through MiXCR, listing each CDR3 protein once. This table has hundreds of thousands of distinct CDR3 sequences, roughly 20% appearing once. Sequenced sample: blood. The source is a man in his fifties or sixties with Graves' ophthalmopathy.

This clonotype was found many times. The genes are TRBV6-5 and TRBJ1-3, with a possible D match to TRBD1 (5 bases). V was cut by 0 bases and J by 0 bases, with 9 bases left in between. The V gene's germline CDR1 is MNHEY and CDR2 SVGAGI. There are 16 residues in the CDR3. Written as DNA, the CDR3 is TGTGCCAGCAGTTACTCCCAGGGCCCCTCTGGAAACACCATATATTTT. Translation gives CASSYSQGPSGNTIYF.

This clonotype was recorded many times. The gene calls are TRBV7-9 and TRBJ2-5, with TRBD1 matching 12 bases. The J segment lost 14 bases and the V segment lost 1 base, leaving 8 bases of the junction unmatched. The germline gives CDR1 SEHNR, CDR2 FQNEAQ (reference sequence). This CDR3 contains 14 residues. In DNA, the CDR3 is TGTGCCAGCAGCTTAGGCGGGACAGGGGGCGGAAATTACTTC. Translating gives CASSLGGTGGGNYF.

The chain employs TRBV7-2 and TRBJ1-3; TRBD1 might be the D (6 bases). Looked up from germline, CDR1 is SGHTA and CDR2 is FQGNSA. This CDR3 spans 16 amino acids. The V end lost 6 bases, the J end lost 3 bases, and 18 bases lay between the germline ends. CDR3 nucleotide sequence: TGTGCCAGCAGGCTAGGGGCCGGGGGGCTTGGAAACACCATATATTTT. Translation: CASRLGAGGLGNTIYF.